This passage covers 14 T cell receptor beta chains from one sample sequenced in a study of blood T cells in healthy people across ages. A second roughly 6 to 11 cycle PCR used barcoded and J-beta primers. TCRdb used MiXCR to reprocess the 5' RACE reads, holding one entry per CDR3 protein. The sample contains around 1,500,000 distinct CDR3 sequences, roughly 45% of which appear only once. Sequenced input: blood. The receptors come from a woman aged 18-29 years in good health.

The V gene is TRBV6-6, the J gene TRBJ2-3; D assignment may be TRBD1 or TRBD2 (5 bases each). This CDR3 has 15 residues. With 2 bases removed from V and 3 bases from J, the gap between germline ends came to 12 bases. The germline CDR1 and CDR2 sequences are MNHNY and SVGAGI (reference sequence). The CDR3 coding sequence is TGTGCCAGCAGTTACCAGGGCGGGTGGACAGATACGCAGTATTTT. The encoded protein is CASSYQGGWTDTQYF.

This clonotype occurred many times. This sequence joins TRBV7-6 and TRBJ2-3, with 14 bases fitting TRBD2. The V gene's germline CDR1 is SGHVS and CDR2 FNYEAQ. The CDR3 has 16 amino acids. The V gene end was trimmed by 2 bases and the J gene end by 5 bases; junction bases not matched to a gene: 3. Here the CDR3 reads CASSLSGLAGGDTQYF. In DNA form, the CDR3 reads TGTGCCAGCAGCTTAAGTGGACTAGCGGGAGGAGATACGCAGTATTTT.

The V call is TRBV6-5, the J call TRBJ2-1, with TRBD1 as a possible D gene (6 bases). This CDR3 has 13 residues. CDR1 and CDR2 (germline): MNHEY, SVGAGI. With 8 bases removed from V and 9 bases from J, the gap between germline ends came to 17 bases. The CDR3 DNA is TGTGCCAGCGGTAGGACAGTTGGTGTTGAGCAGTTCTTC. It codes for CASGRTVGVEQFF.

The chain employs TRBV10-3 and TRBJ1-1, with a tentative D call TRBD1 (6 bases). This CDR3 is built from 13 residues. The germline V and J ends were trimmed by 5 bases and 4 bases, with 11 bases remaining between them. Germline CDR1 and CDR2: ENHRY and SYGVKD. The DNA for the CDR3 is TGTGCCATCAGTCAGGGGATGAGCACTGAAGCTTTCTTT. Translated, it gives CAISQGMSTEAFF.

The V call is TRBV3-1, the J call TRBJ1-2; D call uncertain. V shed 4 bases and J shed 3 bases, with 18 bases lying between them. The CDR3 is 16 residues long. Germline-derived CDR1 and CDR2 are LGHDT and YNNKEL (reference sequence). CDR3 amino acids: CASSPQNIVVYYGYTF. For the CDR3, the DNA is TGTGCCAGCAGCCCCCAAAATATTGTTGTATACTATGGCTACACCTTC.

This rearrangement joins TRBV2 to TRBJ2-3; TRBD1 agrees at 8 bases. CDR3 length: 12 amino acids. CDR1 is SNHLY and CDR2 is FYNNEI in the germline V gene. V was pared by 6 bases and J by 14 bases, with 10 bases of the junction left unmatched. This CDR3 reads CASRTGASIPYF. The CDR3 DNA reads TGTGCCAGCAGGACAGGGGCCTCCATCCCGTATTTT.

V gene TRBV25-1 combines with J gene TRBJ2-7; the D gene is possibly TRBD1 (7 bases). This CDR3 spans 14 amino acids. CDR1 is MGHDK and CDR2 is SYGVNS in the germline V gene. V lost 3 bases and J lost 7, with 16 bases in between. The CDR3, as DNA: TGTGCCAGCAGTGATACCCAGGGGGGCAATGAGCAGTACTTC. Translating gives CASSDTQGGNEQYF.

This chain's CDR3 is CSARDRLAAYQETQYF. CDR3 in DNA: TGCAGTGCTAGAGATCGATTAGCGGCGTACCAAGAGACCCAGTACTTC. V usage is TRBV20-1 and J usage is TRBJ2-5; TRBD2 is a possible D gene (6 bases). The CDR3 spans 16 residues. V lost 0 bases and J lost 0, with 14 bases in between. The germline V gene encodes CDR1 DFQATT and CDR2 SNEGSKA (reference sequence).

The chain combines TRBV4-1 with TRBJ2-4, with 8 nucleotides matching TRBD1. The CDR3 runs to 21 residues. Per the germline V gene, CDR1 is MGHRA and CDR2 is YSYEKL. V was clipped by 3 bases and J by 0 bases; unmatched bases: 19. The CDR3 here is CASSQTFRDRRVRTAKNIQYF. CDR3 sequence (DNA): TGCGCCAGCAGCCAGACCTTCCGGGACAGGAGGGTCCGGACAGCCAAAAACATTCAGTACTTC.

The CDR3 sequence is CSARPPSGSYEQYF. CDR3 in DNA: TGCAGTGCTAGACCCCCTAGCGGCTCCTACGAGCAGTACTTC. The chain links TRBV20-1 to TRBJ2-7; 7 bases match TRBD2. J lost 0 bases, V lost 2 bases, and 4 bases had no gene match. There are 14 residues in the CDR3. Germline V gene lookup returns CDR1 DFQATT and CDR2 SNEGSKA (reference sequence).

With respect to this clonotype: This sequence may be a read error, since a much larger clone differs from it by one base. The rearrangement links TRBV5-1 to TRBJ2-5, with 7 bases that match TRBD2. The trim removed 2 bases at V and 11 bases at J, leaving 15 bases unmatched. The CDR3 consists of 15 residues. Per the germline V gene, CDR1 is SGHRS and CDR2 is YFSETQ. CDR3: CASSFGRERGNEQYF. CDR3 bases: TGCGCCAGCAGCTTTGGTCGGGAGCGGGGAAATGAGCAGTACTTC.

This clonotype occurred a few times. Written as DNA, the CDR3 is TGCGCCAGCAGCTTGGGGGACAGCAATGGCTACACCTTC. Translated, it gives CASSLGDSNGYTF. This rearrangement joins TRBV5-1 to TRBJ1-2, with 7 nucleotides matching TRBD1. CDR3 length: 13 amino acids. Germline CDR1 reads SGHRS; CDR2 reads YFSETQ. Unmatched junction bases numbered 2, after V lost 0 bases and J lost 6 bases.

At least ten counts were recorded for this clonotype. The J gene is TRBJ2-1, the V gene TRBV10-3, with 7 bases that match TRBD2. With 4 bases clipped from V and 5 bases from J, the junction kept 2 bases outside the gene matches. Germline loops: CDR1 ENHRY, CDR2 SYGVKD. CDR3 length: 13 residues. Here the CDR3 reads CAISVLADNEQFF. The DNA for the CDR3 is TGTGCCATCAGTGTTCTAGCGGACAATGAGCAGTTCTTC.

This chain joins TRBV7-2 and TRBJ2-3; 10 nucleotides line up with TRBD2. V shed 5 bases, J shed 11 bases, and the junction held 19 bases outside the gene matches. The CDR3 runs to 17 residues. The V gene's germline CDR1 is SGHTA and CDR2 FQGNSA. The CDR3 reads CASSPSGASGSSLWQYF. In DNA, the CDR3 is TGTGCCAGCAGCCCATCTGGGGCTAGCGGGAGCTCCCTCTGGCAGTATTTT.